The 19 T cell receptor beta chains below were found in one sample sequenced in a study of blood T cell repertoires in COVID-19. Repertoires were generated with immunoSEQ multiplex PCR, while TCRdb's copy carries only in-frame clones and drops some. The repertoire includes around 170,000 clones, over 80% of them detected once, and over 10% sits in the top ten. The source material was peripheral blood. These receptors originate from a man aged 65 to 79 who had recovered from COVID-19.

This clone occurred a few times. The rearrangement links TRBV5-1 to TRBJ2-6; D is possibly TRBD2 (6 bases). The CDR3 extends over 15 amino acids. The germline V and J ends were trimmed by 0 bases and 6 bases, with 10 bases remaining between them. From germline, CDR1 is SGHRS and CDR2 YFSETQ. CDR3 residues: CASSLEGGEANVLTF. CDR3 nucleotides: TGCGCCAGCAGCTTGGAGGGAGGCGAGGCCAACGTCCTGACTTTC.

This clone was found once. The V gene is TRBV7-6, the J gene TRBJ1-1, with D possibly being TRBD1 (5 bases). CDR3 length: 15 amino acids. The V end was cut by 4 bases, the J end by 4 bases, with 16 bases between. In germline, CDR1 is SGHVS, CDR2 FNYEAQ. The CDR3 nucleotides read TGTGCCAGCAGCTCTACCCGGGGGGGAAGCACTGAAGCTTTCTTT. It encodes CASSSTRGGSTEAFF. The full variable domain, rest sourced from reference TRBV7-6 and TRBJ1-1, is GAGVSQSPRYKVTKRGQDVALRCDPISGHVSLYWYRQALGQGPEFLTYFNYEAQQDKSGLPNDRFSAERPEGSISTLTIQRTEQRDSAMYRCASSSTRGGSTEAFFGQGTRLTVV.

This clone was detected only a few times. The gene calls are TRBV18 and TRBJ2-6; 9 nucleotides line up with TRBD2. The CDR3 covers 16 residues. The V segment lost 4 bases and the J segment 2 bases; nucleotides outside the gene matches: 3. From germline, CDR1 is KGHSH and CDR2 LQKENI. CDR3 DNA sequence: TGTGCCAGCTCACTAGCGGGAGAACCTGGGGCCAACGTCCTGACTTTC. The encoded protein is CASSLAGEPGANVLTF.

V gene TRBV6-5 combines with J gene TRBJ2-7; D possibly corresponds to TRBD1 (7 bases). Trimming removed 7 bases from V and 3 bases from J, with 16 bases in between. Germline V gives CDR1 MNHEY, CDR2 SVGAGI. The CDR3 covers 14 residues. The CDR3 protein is CASKAGQGGYEQYF. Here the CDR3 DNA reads TGTGCCAGCAAGGCCGGGCAGGGGGGCTACGAGCAGTACTTC.

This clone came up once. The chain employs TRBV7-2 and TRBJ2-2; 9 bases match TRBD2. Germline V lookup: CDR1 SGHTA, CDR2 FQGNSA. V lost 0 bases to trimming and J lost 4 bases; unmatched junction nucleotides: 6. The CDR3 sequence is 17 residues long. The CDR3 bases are TGTGCCAGCAGCTTAGCCCTCGGCGGGAGGGGCACCGGGGAGCTGTTTTTT. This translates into CASSLALGGRGTGELFF.

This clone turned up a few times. The CDR3 reads CASSEGLQRTEAFF. As DNA, the CDR3 is TGTGCCAGCAGTGAAGGGCTCCAGCGTACTGAAGCTTTCTTT. The V and J genes are TRBV2 and TRBJ1-1; D not certain. The CDR3 is 14 amino acids. Per germline, CDR1 SNHLY and CDR2 FYNNEI. V shed 1 base and J shed 5 bases, with 11 bases lying between them.

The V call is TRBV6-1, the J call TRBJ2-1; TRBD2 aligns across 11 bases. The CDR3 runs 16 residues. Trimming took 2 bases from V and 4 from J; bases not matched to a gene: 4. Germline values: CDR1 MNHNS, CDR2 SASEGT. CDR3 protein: CASSEYGTSGYNEQFF. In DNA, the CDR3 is TGTGCCAGCAGTGAATATGGGACTAGCGGTTACAATGAGCAGTTCTTC.

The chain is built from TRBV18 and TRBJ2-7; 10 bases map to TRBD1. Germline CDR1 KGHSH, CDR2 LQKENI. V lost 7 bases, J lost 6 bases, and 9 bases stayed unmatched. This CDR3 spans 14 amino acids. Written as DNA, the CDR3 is TGTGCCAGCTTGCAGGGACAGGGGCTAGGCGAGCAGTACTTC. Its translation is CASLQGQGLGEQYF.

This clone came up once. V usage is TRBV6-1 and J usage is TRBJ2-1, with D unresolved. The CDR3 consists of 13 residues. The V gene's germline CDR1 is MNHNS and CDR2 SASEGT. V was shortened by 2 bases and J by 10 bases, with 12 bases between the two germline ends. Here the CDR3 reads CASSEIPAGEQFF. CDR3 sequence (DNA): TGTGCCAGCAGTGAAATCCCGGCAGGCGAGCAGTTCTTC.

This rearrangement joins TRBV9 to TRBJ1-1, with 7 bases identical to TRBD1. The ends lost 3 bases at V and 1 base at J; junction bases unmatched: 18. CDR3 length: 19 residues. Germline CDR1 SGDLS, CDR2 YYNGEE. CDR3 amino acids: CASSASWTGVGVGNTEAFF. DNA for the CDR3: TGTGCCAGCAGCGCGAGCTGGACAGGCGTGGGGGTAGGGAACACTGAAGCTTTCTTT.

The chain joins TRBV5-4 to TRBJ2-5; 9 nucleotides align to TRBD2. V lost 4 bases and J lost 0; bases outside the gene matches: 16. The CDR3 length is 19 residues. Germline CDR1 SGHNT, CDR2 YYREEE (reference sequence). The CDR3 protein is CASSPAVALAGRYQETQYF. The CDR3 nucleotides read TGTGCCAGCAGCCCGGCGGTTGCACTAGCGGGTCGGTACCAAGAGACCCAGTACTTC.

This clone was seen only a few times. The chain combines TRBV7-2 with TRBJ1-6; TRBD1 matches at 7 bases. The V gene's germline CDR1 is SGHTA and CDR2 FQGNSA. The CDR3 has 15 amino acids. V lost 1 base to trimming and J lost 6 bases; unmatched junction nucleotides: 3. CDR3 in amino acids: CASSLEGTVNSPLHF. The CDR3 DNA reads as TGTGCCAGCAGCTTAGAAGGGACAGTTAATTCACCCCTCCACTTT.

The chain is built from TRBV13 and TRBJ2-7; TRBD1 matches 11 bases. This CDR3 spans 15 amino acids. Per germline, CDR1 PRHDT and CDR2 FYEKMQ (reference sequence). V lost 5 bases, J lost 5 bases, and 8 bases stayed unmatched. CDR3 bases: TGTGCCAGCAGCCCAGGGACAGGGGGTTACAACGAGCAGTACTTC. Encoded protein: CASSPGTGGYNEQYF.

The CDR3 region has the DNA TGTGCCAGTAGTATCCAGGTACGGTCCTACGAGCAGTACTTC. This encodes CASSIQVRSYEQYF. J is TRBJ2-7 and V is TRBV19; D not resolved. This CDR3 contains 14 residues. Looked up from germline, CDR1 is LNHDA and CDR2 is SQIVND (reference sequence). The V gene lost 3 bases and the J gene lost 1 base, with 10 bases spanning the gap. Full variable domain (rest looked up from reference TRBV19 and TRBJ2-7): DGGITQSPKYLFRKEGQNVTLSCEQNLNHDAMYWYRQDPGQGLRLIYYSQIVNDFQKGDIAEGYSVSREKKESFPLTVTSAQKNPTAFYLCASSIQVRSYEQYFGPGTRLTVT.

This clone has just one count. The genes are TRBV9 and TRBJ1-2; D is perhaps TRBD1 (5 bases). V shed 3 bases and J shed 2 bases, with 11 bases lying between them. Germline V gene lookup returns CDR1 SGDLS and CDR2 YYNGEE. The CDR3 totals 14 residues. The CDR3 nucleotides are TGTGCCAGCAGCGCCGTGGGGGGGAACTATGGCTACACCTTC. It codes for CASSAVGGNYGYTF.

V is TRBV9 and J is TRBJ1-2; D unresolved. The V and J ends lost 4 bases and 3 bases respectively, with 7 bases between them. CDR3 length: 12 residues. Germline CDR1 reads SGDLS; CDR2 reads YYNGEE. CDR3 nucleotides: TGTGCCAGCAGCAGGGAGGACTATGGCTACACCTTC. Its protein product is CASSREDYGYTF.

CDR3 in DNA: TGTGCCAGCAGCCCTCAAAGACTCAATCAGCCCCAGCATTTT. Protein sequence: CASSPQRLNQPQHF. The chain joins TRBV2 to TRBJ1-5; D not certain. The CDR3 covers 14 residues. V lost 6 bases to trimming and J lost 3 bases, with 12 bases between them. In germline, CDR1 is SNHLY, CDR2 FYNNEI.

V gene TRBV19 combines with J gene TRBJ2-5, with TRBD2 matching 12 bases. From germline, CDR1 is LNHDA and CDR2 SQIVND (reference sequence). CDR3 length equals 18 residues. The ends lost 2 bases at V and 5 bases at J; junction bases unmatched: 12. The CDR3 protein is CASSILPSGRALGETQYF. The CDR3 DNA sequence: TGTGCCAGTAGTATATTACCTAGCGGGAGGGCCTTGGGGGAGACCCAGTACTTC.

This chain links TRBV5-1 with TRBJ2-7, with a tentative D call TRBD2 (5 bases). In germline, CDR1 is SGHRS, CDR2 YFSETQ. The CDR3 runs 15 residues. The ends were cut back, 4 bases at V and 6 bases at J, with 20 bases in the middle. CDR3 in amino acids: CASSLGPPRASEQYF. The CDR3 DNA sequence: TGCGCCAGCAGCCTCGGACCTCCGAGGGCCTCCGAGCAGTACTTC.